The 21 T cell receptor beta chains below were found in one sample sequenced in a study of blood T cell repertoires in COVID-19. Clones were read by immunoSEQ multiplex PCR, and TCRdb kept only the in-frame ones, dropping some. The sample has roughly 60,000 clones; roughly 85% are singletons. Source material: peripheral blood. The receptor source for this set is a human donor in a cohort sampled during active COVID-19.

V gene TRBV5-1 combines with J gene TRBJ1-6, with TRBD1 matching over 8 bases. CDR3 length: 16 residues. Germline loops: CDR1 SGHRS, CDR2 YFSETQ. V dropped 0 bases and J dropped 7; count of bases not matched to a gene: 6. The CDR3 DNA is TGCGCCAGCAGCTTGGCGGGACAGGTTGGCAATTCACCCCTCCACTTT. Translated: CASSLAGQVGNSPLHF. Based on the CDR3 plus reference TRBV5-1 and TRBJ1-6, the full variable domain is KAGVTQTPRYLIKTRGQQVTLSCSPISGHRSVSWYQQTPGQGLQFLFEYFSETQRNKGNFPGRFSGRQFSNSRSEMNVSTLELGDSALYLCASSLAGQVGNSPLHFGNGTRLTVT.

This chain uses TRBV28 with TRBJ2-7; 12 bases are shared with TRBD2. CDR1 is MDHEN, CDR2 SYDVKM, per germline. Unmatched junction bases numbered 10, after V lost 7 bases and J lost 6 bases. There are 15 residues in the CDR3. CDR3 residues: CASTLGGLAGLEQYF. As DNA, the CDR3 is TGTGCCAGCACCTTAGGGGGACTAGCGGGCCTCGAGCAGTACTTC.

This clone was observed once. The rearrangement links TRBV9 to TRBJ2-5; D may be TRBD1 (6 bases). The CDR3 totals 15 residues. Germline CDR1 SGDLS, CDR2 YYNGEE. V lost 5 bases, J lost 5 bases, and 19 bases lay in between. The CDR3, as DNA: TGTGCCAGCAGTCTACAGGGAGTGACCACGGAGACCCAGTACTTC. Translated, it gives CASSLQGVTTETQYF. Based on the CDR3 plus reference TRBV9 and TRBJ2-5, the full variable domain is DSGVTQTPKHLITATGQRVTLRCSPRSGDLSVYWYQQSLDQGLQFLIQYYNGEERAKGNILERFSAQQFPDLHSELNLSSLELGDSALYFCASSLQGVTTETQYFGPGTRLLVL.

V and J are TRBV4-1 and TRBJ1-2; D might be TRBD1 (5 bases). Germline V gives CDR1 MGHRA, CDR2 YSYEKL. This CDR3 has 13 amino acids. Trimming took 4 bases from V and 8 from J, leaving 14 bases between them. CDR3 nucleotides: TGCGCCAGCAGCCCTCGGCAGGGTGAAGGCTACACCTTC. The encoded protein is CASSPRQGEGYTF.

This rearrangement joins TRBV5-4 to TRBJ1-4, with 11 bases identical to TRBD1. The V segment lost 4 bases and the J segment 4 bases; nucleotides outside the gene matches: 3. CDR1 is SGHNT and CDR2 is YYREEE in the germline V gene (reference sequence). The CDR3 is made up of 15 amino acids. Here the CDR3 DNA reads TGTGCCAGCAGCCCGGACAGGGGGCGTAATGAAAAACTGTTTTTT. Amino acid sequence: CASSPDRGRNEKLFF. Drawing the rest from reference TRBV5-4 and TRBJ1-4, the complete variable domain is ETGVTQSPTHLIKTRGQQVTLRCSSQSGHNTVSWYQQALGQGPQFIFQYYREEENGRGNFPPRFSGLQFPNYSSELNVNALELDDSALYLCASSPDRGRNEKLFFGSGTQLSVL.

This chain joins TRBV9 and TRBJ2-3; 13 bases match TRBD2. Germline CDR1 reads SGDLS; CDR2 reads YYNGEE. The CDR3 sequence is 16 residues long. With V trimmed by 1 base and J by 7 bases, 6 bases remained unmatched. The CDR3 DNA sequence: TGTGCCAGCAGCGTACAGGGGACTAGCGGGACATATACGCAGTATTTT. Translating gives CASSVQGTSGTYTQYF. Filled out from reference TRBV9 and TRBJ2-3, the complete variable domain reads DSGVTQTPKHLITATGQRVTLRCSPRSGDLSVYWYQQSLDQGLQFLIQYYNGEERAKGNILERFSAQQFPDLHSELNLSSLELGDSALYFCASSVQGTSGTYTQYFGPGTRLTVL.

This chain uses TRBV29-1 with TRBJ1-6; 8 bases map to TRBD1. V was clipped by 8 bases and J by 7 bases; unmatched bases: 10. The CDR3 length is 14 residues. Germline V CDR1 and CDR2: SQVTM, ANQGSEA. The CDR3 here is CSFRTGSANSPLHF. The CDR3 DNA reads TGCAGCTTTAGGACAGGGTCCGCCAATTCACCCCTCCACTTT.

The chain has TRBV27 and TRBJ1-5, with 9 positions matching TRBD1. V shed 5 bases, J shed 5 bases, and the junction held 7 bases outside the gene matches. This CDR3 contains 15 residues. The germline gives CDR1 MNHEY, CDR2 SMNVEV (reference sequence). The CDR3 loop is CASSAPGTGYQPQHF. The CDR3 coding sequence is TGTGCCAGCAGTGCTCCCGGGACAGGGTATCAGCCCCAGCATTTT.

V gene TRBV5-1 combines with J gene TRBJ2-3, with 14 bases identical to TRBD2. V shed 0 bases, J shed 9 bases, and the junction held 15 bases outside the gene matches. This CDR3 comprises 19 residues. CDR1 SGHRS and CDR2 YFSETQ come from the germline V gene. The CDR3 sequence: CASSLALGLAGDMGGTQYF. Here the CDR3 DNA reads TGCGCCAGCAGCTTGGCCCTGGGACTAGCGGGAGATATGGGAGGAACGCAGTATTTT.

The chain carries TRBV6-1 and TRBJ2-7; D perhaps matches TRBD2 (5 bases). The CDR3 is 12 amino acids. Germline V CDR1 and CDR2: MNHNS, SASEGT. Trimming took 2 bases from V and 4 from J, leaving 6 bases between them. DNA of the CDR3: TGTGCCAGCAGTGAACGAGGGTACGAGCAGTACTTC. This sequence encodes CASSERGYEQYF.

The chain joins TRBV9 to TRBJ2-7; 10 bases align to TRBD2. This CDR3 spans 16 amino acids. V shed 3 bases and J 3 bases; nucleotides not matched to a gene: 9. The germline CDR1 and CDR2 sequences are SGDLS and YYNGEE. CDR3 in amino acids: CASSGLIAGGRYEQYF. Written as DNA, the CDR3 is TGTGCCAGCAGCGGACTCATAGCGGGAGGCCGCTACGAGCAGTACTTC.

J is TRBJ2-2 and V is TRBV19, with 10 nucleotides matching TRBD2. Germline V lookup: CDR1 LNHDA, CDR2 SQIVND (reference sequence). J lost 8 bases, V lost 4 bases, and 10 bases had no gene match. The CDR3 has 16 amino acids. CDR3 DNA sequence: TGTGCCAGTAGTAGGTCTTTCGGGACTAGCGCTGGGGAGCTGTTTTTT. This sequence encodes CASSRSFGTSAGELFF.

In DNA, the CDR3 is TGTGCCAGCAGCTTGTCCCAGGGTGACACAGATACGCAGTATTTT. Amino acids: CASSLSQGDTDTQYF. The chain joins TRBV7-3 to TRBJ2-3; perhaps TRBD1 as D (5 bases). The germline gives CDR1 SGHTA, CDR2 FQGTGA. The CDR3 covers 15 residues. V was clipped by 3 bases and J by 2 bases, with 12 bases between them.

V gene TRBV4-2 combines with J gene TRBJ2-5, with 7 bases matching TRBD2. The CDR3 length is 13 residues. The germline gives CDR1 LGHNA, CDR2 YNFKEQ. The trim removed 4 bases at V and 7 bases at J, leaving 6 bases unmatched. This CDR3 is CASSRGGTGTQYF. Written as DNA, the CDR3 is TGTGCCAGCAGCCGGGGGGGGACCGGGACCCAGTACTTC.

The chain carries TRBV28 and TRBJ1-4; 7 nucleotides match TRBD1. V dropped 7 bases and J dropped 3; count of bases not matched to a gene: 8. Germline CDR1 reads MDHEN; CDR2 reads SYDVKM. The length of the CDR3 is 15 residues. The CDR3 nucleotides read TGTGCCAGCACCCGACCGGGACAGCCTAATGAAAAACTGTTTTTT. Translating it yields CASTRPGQPNEKLFF.

The CDR3 DNA follows: TGTGCCAGCAGCATAACCGGGACAGGGGTCTACGAGCAGTACTTC. This codes for CASSITGTGVYEQYF. The rearrangement joins TRBV7-2 to TRBJ2-7; 10 bases are shared with TRBD1. Germline trimming cut 5 bases from V and 3 bases from J; bases unmatched to any gene: 7. The CDR3 contains 15 residues. CDR1 is SGHTA and CDR2 is FQGNSA in the germline V gene.

The V and J genes are TRBV30 and TRBJ2-7; 7 bases agree with TRBD1. Germline values: CDR1 GTSNPN, CDR2 SVGIG (reference sequence). Losses at the gene ends were 8 bases for V and 2 bases for J; bases not matched to a gene: 9. The CDR3 sequence is 13 residues long. For the CDR3, the DNA is TGTGCCGCGTATGGACAGGCTCCCTACGAGCAGTACTTC. This translates into CAAYGQAPYEQYF.

The V call is TRBV7-2, the J call TRBJ2-1; 9 nucleotides match TRBD1. V dropped 5 bases and J dropped 2; count of bases not matched to a gene: 7. The germline V gene encodes CDR1 SGHTA and CDR2 FQGNSA. This CDR3 is built from 16 residues. This CDR3 is CASSPRTGATYNEQFF. The CDR3 DNA reads as TGTGCCAGCAGCCCGAGGACAGGGGCGACCTACAATGAGCAGTTCTTC.

The chain couples TRBV5-4 to TRBJ1-2, with a weak D call TRBD1 (5 bases). The CDR3 consists of 13 residues. V lost 5 bases, J lost 4 bases, and 12 bases lay in between. Germline V lookup: CDR1 SGHNT, CDR2 YYREEE (reference sequence). CDR3: CASRSTESYGYTF. The CDR3, as DNA: TGTGCCAGCAGGTCGACAGAGAGCTATGGCTACACCTTC.

This chain uses TRBV5-1 with TRBJ2-5; D possibly corresponds to TRBD2 (6 bases). The CDR3 runs to 15 residues. Germline lookup yields CDR1 SGHRS and CDR2 YFSETQ. The ends were cut back, 5 bases at V and 5 bases at J, with 19 bases in the middle. The CDR3 sequence: CASRPIARGGETQYF. The CDR3 DNA follows: TGCGCCAGCAGGCCCATAGCCCGCGGAGGGGAGACCCAGTACTTC.

The chain uses TRBV4-1 and TRBJ2-2; 9 positions match TRBD1. V gave up 3 bases and J gave up 3 bases; unmatched junction bases: 5. CDR3 length: 16 amino acids. Germline values: CDR1 MGHRA, CDR2 YSYEKL. The CDR3 DNA follows: TGCGCCAGCAGCCACGGGACAGGGAGGGACACCGGGGAGCTGTTTTTT. Protein: CASSHGTGRDTGELFF.